These 17 T cell receptor beta chains were sequenced from one sample in a study of identical twins. MiXCR, applied by TCRdb to the 5' RACE reads, yields one record per CDR3 protein. The table has 600,000 to 850,000 distinct CDR3 sequences, roughly 20% seen once. The sample was also reused in another study, on T cells expressing NK-cell markers.

The sample was PBMCs. The receptors here all came from a woman between 18 and 29 years old in good health.

A few counts support this clonotype. This chain joins TRBV5-6 and TRBJ2-7, with TRBD1 as a possible D gene (6 bases). The CDR3 sequence is 15 residues long. Deletions cut 0 bases from V and 0 bases from J, with 10 bases between. Germline V gene lookup returns CDR1 SGHDT and CDR2 YYEEEE. CDR3 coding DNA: TGTGCCAGCAGCTTGGTGGACAGAAGCTCCTACGAGCAGTACTTC. Translation: CASSLVDRSSYEQYF.

Ten or more counts support this clonotype. V is TRBV18 and J is TRBJ1-1; the D is unclear. Trimming shortened V by 4 bases and J by 1 base, and 13 bases separated the two germline ends. Per germline, CDR1 KGHSH and CDR2 LQKENI. This CDR3 contains 15 residues. The CDR3 loop is CASSRGPDSNTEAFF. CDR3 sequence (DNA): TGTGCCAGCTCACGAGGGCCGGACTCGAACACTGAAGCTTTCTTT.

This clonotype showed up many times. This chain uses TRBV5-1 with TRBJ2-1; a possible D gene is TRBD2 (5 bases). CDR1 and CDR2 from the germline V gene are SGHRS and YFSETQ. This CDR3 contains 14 residues. V lost 5 bases to trimming and J lost 0 bases, with 9 bases between them. Here the CDR3 DNA reads TGCGCCAGCAGACGAGACTACTCCTACAATGAGCAGTTCTTC. As protein: CASRRDYSYNEQFF. Using reference TRBV5-1 and TRBJ2-1 for the parts outside the CDR3, the full variable domain is KAGVTQTPRYLIKTRGQQVTLSCSPISGHRSVSWYQQTPGQGLQFLFEYFSETQRNKGNFPGRFSGRQFSNSRSEMNVSTLELGDSALYLCASRRDYSYNEQFFGPGTRLTVL.

The gene calls are TRBV5-1 and TRBJ2-2; D remains unclear. Germline V gene lookup returns CDR1 SGHRS and CDR2 YFSETQ. The CDR3 runs 14 residues. The V and J ends lost 0 bases and 4 bases respectively, with 7 bases between them. The CDR3 nucleotides read TGCGCCAGCAGCTTGGATGGGATCACCGGGGAGCTGTTTTTT. It yields the protein CASSLDGITGELFF.

CDR3 amino acids: CASSQGIGGSEQFF. The CDR3 DNA sequence: TGTGCCAGCAGCCAAGGCATCGGGGGAAGTGAGCAGTTCTTC. The chain carries TRBV3-1 and TRBJ2-1; TRBD2 might be the D (6 bases). The length of the CDR3 is 14 residues. Trimming stripped 1 base from V and 9 bases from J, with 13 bases between. Per the germline V gene, CDR1 is LGHDT and CDR2 is YNNKEL (reference sequence).

The rearrangement links TRBV20-1 to TRBJ2-1; tentative D call: TRBD1 (6 bases). Trimming cost V 0 bases and J 2 bases, with 11 bases left between them. This CDR3 has 15 residues. Per germline, CDR1 DFQATT and CDR2 SNEGSKA (reference sequence). This CDR3 is CSARDRWGPYNEQFF. In nucleotides, the CDR3 is TGCAGTGCTAGAGATCGTTGGGGGCCCTACAATGAGCAGTTCTTC.

The table lists this clonotype with a few counts. This chain uses TRBV20-1 with TRBJ2-3; perhaps TRBD2 as D (6 bases). CDR1 and CDR2 from the germline V gene are DFQATT and SNEGSKA (reference sequence). V was cut by 6 bases and J by 3 bases, with 16 bases left in between. The CDR3 is 14 residues long. CDR3 loop: CSALSGVWTDTQYF. The CDR3 DNA follows: TGCAGTGCCCTGTCGGGAGTATGGACAGATACGCAGTATTTT.

The chain carries TRBV10-3 and TRBJ1-5; no reliable D call. The ends were cut back, 1 base at V and 1 base at J, with 11 bases in the middle. Germline CDR1 reads ENHRY; CDR2 reads SYGVKD. This CDR3 spans 16 amino acids. CDR3 nucleotides: TGTGCCATCAGTGAGTTCGGACCGATCAGCAATCAGCCCCAGCATTTT. Translating gives CAISEFGPISNQPQHF.

This clonotype was found many times. The chain links TRBV19 to TRBJ2-7, with TRBD2 matching 10 bases. Losses at the gene ends were 4 bases for V and 4 bases for J; bases not matched to a gene: 4. Germline CDR1 and CDR2: LNHDA and SQIVND (reference sequence). The CDR3 loop spans 14 amino acids. This CDR3 reads CASSRTSGLYEQYF. In DNA, the CDR3 is TGTGCCAGTAGTAGGACTAGCGGTTTATACGAGCAGTACTTC.

This sequence joins TRBV7-3 and TRBJ2-3, with 8 nucleotides matching TRBD1. V lost 5 bases and J lost 5; bases outside the gene matches: 9. CDR1 is SGHTA and CDR2 is FQGTGA in the germline V gene. CDR3 length: 15 amino acids. CDR3 coding DNA: TGTGCCAGCAGCACGAGGACAGGGTTGGTAGATACGCAGTATTTT. It codes for CASSTRTGLVDTQYF.

The chain uses TRBV20-1 and TRBJ2-5, with unresolved D. Germline V gene sequence: CDR1 DFQATT, CDR2 SNEGSKA (reference sequence). V lost 6 bases, J lost 2 bases, and 7 bases lay in between. This CDR3 comprises 11 residues. CDR3 sequence reads: CSAGRQETQYF. CDR3 nucleotide sequence: TGCAGTGCAGGCCGGCAAGAGACCCAGTACTTC.

In this sample, this clonotype turned up a few times. The chain is built from TRBV10-3 and TRBJ2-7; no definite D call. Germline V gene sequence: CDR1 ENHRY, CDR2 SYGVKD. Trimming left V 11 bases short and J 6 bases short, with 17 bases between. The CDR3 is made up of 12 amino acids. This CDR3 reads CASMGSGLEQYF. In DNA, the CDR3 is TGTGCCTCGATGGGTTCCGGTCTCGAGCAGTACTTC.

The chain joins TRBV9 to TRBJ1-2, with TRBD1 as a possible D gene (6 bases). CDR1 is SGDLS and CDR2 is YYNGEE in the germline V gene. Between the trimmed V and J ends, which lost 0 bases and 4 bases, there was a span of 13 bases. This CDR3 is built from 15 residues. CDR3: CASSVENRASYGYTF. The CDR3 nucleotides read TGTGCCAGCAGCGTAGAGAACAGGGCAAGCTATGGCTACACCTTC. Using reference TRBV9 and TRBJ1-2 for the parts outside the CDR3, the full variable domain is DSGVTQTPKHLITATGQRVTLRCSPRSGDLSVYWYQQSLDQGLQFLIQYYNGEERAKGNILERFSAQQFPDLHSELNLSSLELGDSALYFCASSVENRASYGYTFGSGTRLTVV.

The chain couples TRBV7-9 to TRBJ1-2; possible D gene TRBD1, 5 bases. Trimming stripped 0 bases from V and 7 bases from J, with 12 bases between. CDR1 and CDR2 from the germline V gene are SEHNR and FQNEAQ (reference sequence). The CDR3 loop spans 14 amino acids. CDR3 sequence reads: CASSLALQGSGYTF. The CDR3 DNA sequence: TGTGCCAGCAGCTTAGCTCTCCAGGGAAGTGGCTACACCTTC.

This chain links TRBV24-1 with TRBJ1-2; D gene unclear. Between the trimmed V and J ends, which lost 3 bases and 4 bases, there was a span of 8 bases. This CDR3 has 13 residues. Germline CDR1 and CDR2: KGHDR and SFDVKD. The CDR3 region has the DNA TGTGCCACCAGTGATGGTAGTACCTATGGCTACACCTTC. It encodes CATSDGSTYGYTF.

This clonotype was observed a few times. V is TRBV5-5 and J is TRBJ2-7; D is possibly TRBD1 or TRBD2 (5 bases each). Per the germline V gene, CDR1 is SGHKS and CDR2 is YYEKEE (reference sequence). This CDR3 is 15 amino acids long. Trimming removed 3 bases at V and 3 bases at J, with 16 bases between. The CDR3 here is CASSSRGAESYEQYF. The CDR3 nucleotides read TGTGCCAGCAGCTCGAGGGGTGCAGAAAGCTACGAGCAGTACTTC.

This clonotype was detected only a few times. This chain joins TRBV4-3 and TRBJ2-5, with a possible D match to TRBD1 (7 bases). The V gene lost 2 bases and the J gene lost 4 bases, with 11 bases spanning the gap. The CDR3 runs to 14 residues. CDR1 is LGHNA, CDR2 YSLEER, per germline. CDR3 residues: CASSQNRGGETQYF. The CDR3 DNA reads as TGCGCCAGCAGCCAAAACAGGGGAGGAGAGACCCAGTACTTC.